This T cell receptor beta chain originates from a study of vaccination effects on CD4 cells after COVID-19. Background on the study: Before any sequencing was done, the ViraFEST assay used viral peptide pools to expand antigen-specific CD4+ T cells. Study results and caveats: Both infection-induced and vaccine-induced clones contracted markedly at late post-vaccination timepoints.

Isolating CD4+ T cells followed approximately 10 days of culture. BNT162b2 vaccine or mRNA-1273 vaccine was given to participants in two doses. The CDR3 has 13 amino acids. Between the trimmed V and J ends, which lost 2 bases and 13 bases, there was a span of 15 bases. The V gene's germline CDR1 is SNHLY and CDR2 FYNNEI. Only in-frame clones appear in the TCRdb table, and some are missing; sequencing was by immunoSEQ multiplex PCR. The table lists about 40,000 clones, around 71% of them singletons, with 6% to 8.5% in the top ten. Points on this clone: The antigen is undetermined.

This rearrangement joins TRBV2 to TRBJ2-4, with D possibly TRBD2 on 7 matching bases. This TCR came from a human donor who received a COVID-19 vaccine. Sequenced material: CD4+ T cells from PBMCs cultured without peptide, taken after COVID-19 vaccination. The CDR3: CASSERWGGLQYF. The CDR3 nucleotides read TGTGCCAGCAGTGAAAGGTGGGGGGGCTTGCAGTACTTC.